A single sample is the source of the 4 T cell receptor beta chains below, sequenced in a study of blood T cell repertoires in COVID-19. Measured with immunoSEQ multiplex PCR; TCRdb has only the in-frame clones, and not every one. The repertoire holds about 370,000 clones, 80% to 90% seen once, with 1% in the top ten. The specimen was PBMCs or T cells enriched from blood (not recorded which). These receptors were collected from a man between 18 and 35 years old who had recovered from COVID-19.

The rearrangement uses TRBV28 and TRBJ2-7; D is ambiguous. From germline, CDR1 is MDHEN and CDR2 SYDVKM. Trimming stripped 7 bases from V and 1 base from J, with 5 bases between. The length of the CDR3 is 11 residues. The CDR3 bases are TGTGCCAGCATTAGTTCCTACGAGCAGTACTTC. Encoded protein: CASISSYEQYF. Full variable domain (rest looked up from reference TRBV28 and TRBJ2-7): DVKVTQSSRYLVKRTGEKVFLECVQDMDHENMFWYRQDPGLGLRLIYFSYDVKMKEKGDIPEGYSVSREKKERFSLILESASTNQTSMYLCASISSYEQYFGPGTRLTVT.

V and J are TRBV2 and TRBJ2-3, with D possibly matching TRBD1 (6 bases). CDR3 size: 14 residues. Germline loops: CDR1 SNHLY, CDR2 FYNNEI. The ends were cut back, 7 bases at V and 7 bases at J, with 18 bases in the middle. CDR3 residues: CASNLGNRAYTQYF. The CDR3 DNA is TGTGCCAGCAACTTAGGGAACAGGGCGTATACGCAGTATTTT.

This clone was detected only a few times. The CDR3 here is CASSISGAGTIYF. CDR3 DNA sequence: TGTGCCAGCAGCATATCAGGGGCCGGCACCATATATTTT. The chain recombines TRBV7-2 with TRBJ1-3; tentatively, D is TRBD1 (6 bases). Trimming stripped 5 bases from V and 9 bases from J, with 14 bases between. Germline values: CDR1 SGHTA, CDR2 FQGNSA. The CDR3 is 13 residues long.

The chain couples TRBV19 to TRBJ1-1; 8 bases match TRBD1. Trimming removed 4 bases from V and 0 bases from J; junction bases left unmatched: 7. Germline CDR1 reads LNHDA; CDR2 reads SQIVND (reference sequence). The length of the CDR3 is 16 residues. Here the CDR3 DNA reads TGTGCCAGTAGTACGGGACAGGTATACATGAACACTGAAGCTTTCTTT. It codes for CASSTGQVYMNTEAFF.